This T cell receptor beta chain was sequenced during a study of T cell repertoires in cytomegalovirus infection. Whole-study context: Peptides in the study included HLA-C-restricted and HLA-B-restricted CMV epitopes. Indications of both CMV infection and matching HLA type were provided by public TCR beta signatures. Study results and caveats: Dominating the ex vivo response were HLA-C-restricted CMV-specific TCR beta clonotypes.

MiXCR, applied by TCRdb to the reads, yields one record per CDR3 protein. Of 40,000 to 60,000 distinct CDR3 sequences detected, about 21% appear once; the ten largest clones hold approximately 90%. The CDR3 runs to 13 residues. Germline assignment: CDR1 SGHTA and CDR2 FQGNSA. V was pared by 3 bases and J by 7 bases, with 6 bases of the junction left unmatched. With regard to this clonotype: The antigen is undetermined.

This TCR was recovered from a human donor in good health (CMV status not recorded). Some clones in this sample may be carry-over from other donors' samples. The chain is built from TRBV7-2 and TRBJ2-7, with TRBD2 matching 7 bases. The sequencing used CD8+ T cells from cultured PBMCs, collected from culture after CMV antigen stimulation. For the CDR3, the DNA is TGTGCCAGCAGCTTTGGCGGGAGTTGGGAGCAGTACTTC. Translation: CASSFGGSWEQYF.